This T cell receptor (beta chain) was retrieved from a study of blood T cell repertoires in COVID-19 (dated by TCRdb to the early 2020s). General notes on the study: Collaborator samples came from the United States, Italy and Spain and covered acute and convalescent phases of COVID-19. The material from the prospective study consisted of cDNA or gDNA derived from T cells, B-cell-depleted T cells, or PBMCs. Subjects who had been exposed to COVID-19, were actively infected with it, or had recovered from it provided the deeply sampled blood TCRbeta repertoires that made up the dataset. The repertoires were made available in a free public database intended to serve as a resource for research on the immune response to SARS-CoV-2. Samples came from the ongoing ImmuneRACE study (first 160 participants) plus 1,254 subjects from 6 global collaborators. A de-identified subject ID, COVID-19 status, age in years and sex were almost always included in the sample metadata. Where available, HLA class I and class II types were obtained from metadata supplied by the sample provider rather than from assay-based typing.

Points on this clone: Its antigen target is currently unknown. The record has no base qualities; no much larger clone is one base away.

In Seattle, one collaborating source enrolled patients while the infection was active and tracked those patients longitudinally over the course of disease. Whole blood was collected in K2EDTA tubes by collaborating institutions according to the institutions' own protocols. For TCRbeta analysis, collaborator samples were shipped as frozen whole blood, as isolated PBMCs, or as DNA extracted from either sample type. TCRbeta CDR3 regions were amplified from genomic DNA by means of the immunoSEQ Assay, a bias-controlled multiplex PCR. The paper's processing steps were these. The number of nucleated cells in each sample was estimated by amplification of reference gene primers within the assay. Sequence reads were collapsed and filtered to measure the absolute abundance of every unique TCRbeta CDR3 rearrangement. Productive Simpson clonality was computed per sample as the square root of Simpson's diversity index over productive rearrangements. TCRdb mirrors the immuneACCESS table, restricted to in-frame sequences. Some clones are absent from its copies; in checked studies, under half trace to an unresolved V gene, and the reason for the others is unknown. The V and J calls and clone size are taken from that table; D and trimming were inferred from the DNA. Present in this sample are about 390,000 clones, about 89% of which were seen just once. About 2.1% of the sample is in the top ten clones.

From a lookup of the germline V gene, CDR1 and CDR2 are MDHEN and SYDVKM. The CDR3 starts with the cysteine, ends with the phenylalanine, and has 16 residues. CDR3 DNA is the only sequence kept; it has 48 bases, read in frame from the first base. The junction shows trimming of 2 bases on V and 0 bases on J, plus 12 bases between the germline ends. The paper's findings and limits, for the study overall: Clinical and demographic metadata were provided uncurated, with the amount varying by source and participant.

Sequenced sample: peripheral blood. The chain employs TRBV28 and TRBJ2-3; TRBD2 is possibly the D segment (6 matching bases). This clonotype was sampled from a woman in her fifties or sixties with COVID-19, enrolled during active disease. The sequenced DNA is TGTGCCAGCAGTTTAGGGCTAGCGTATAGCACAGATACGCAGTATTTT. It translates to CASSLGLAYSTDTQYF. This CDR3, with the reference TRBV28 and TRBJ2-3 proteins standing in past its ends, gives the full variable domain DVKVTQSSRYLVKRTGEKVFLECVQDMDHENMFWYRQDPGLGLRLIYFSYDVKMKEKGDIPEGYSVSREKKERFSLILESASTNQTSMYLCASSLGLAYSTDTQYFGPGTRLTVL.